The 24 T cell receptor beta chains given below trace back to one sample, sequenced in a study of blood T cell repertoires in COVID-19. Sequenced by immunoSEQ multiplex PCR; TCRdb stores in-frame clones only, minus some. This sample has 200,000 to 250,000 clones, with over 75% found just once. Specimen: PBMCs or T cells enriched from blood (not recorded which). These receptors were obtained from a woman aged 18-30 years in a cohort exposed to, infected with or recovered from COVID-19 (not recorded which).

The V call is TRBV24-1, the J call TRBJ2-1, with a weak D call TRBD1 (5 bases). V lost 4 bases, J lost 4 bases, and 7 bases lay in between. Germline CDR1 KGHDR, CDR2 SFDVKD. The CDR3 runs to 13 residues. The CDR3 is CATSESGYNEQFF. Written as DNA, the CDR3 is TGTGCCACCAGTGAGTCAGGGTACAATGAGCAGTTCTTC.

The chain joins TRBV2 to TRBJ1-6; D unresolved. This CDR3 has 16 residues. Per the germline V gene, CDR1 is SNHLY and CDR2 is FYNNEI. V was cut by 5 bases and J by 6 bases, with 17 bases left in between. The CDR3 region is CASSPSSRQPNSPLHF. As DNA, the CDR3 is TGTGCCAGCAGTCCCTCTTCGCGACAACCTAATTCACCCCTCCACTTT.

This chain uses TRBV18 with TRBJ2-3; possibly TRBD2 for D (7 bases). The CDR3 sequence is 15 residues long. CDR1 is KGHSH, CDR2 LQKENI, per germline. Trimming left V 3 bases short and J 6 bases short, with 16 bases between. CDR3 coding DNA: TGTGCCAGCTCACCCCAGGTTGCGGGGGCGGATACGCAGTATTTT. It encodes CASSPQVAGADTQYF.

The rearrangement uses TRBV30 and TRBJ2-1; TRBD2 agrees at 8 bases. The germline CDR1 and CDR2 sequences are GTSNPN and SVGIG (reference sequence). With 4 bases clipped from V and 4 bases from J, the junction kept 9 bases outside the gene matches. CDR3 length: 15 amino acids. This CDR3 reads CAWTKAGGTYNEQFF. As DNA, the CDR3 is TGTGCCTGGACTAAGGCGGGGGGTACTTACAATGAGCAGTTCTTC.

The chain is built from TRBV3-1 (or the pseudogene TRBV3-2) and TRBJ2-1; D ambiguous. Germline CDR1 and CDR2: LGHDT and YNNKEL (reference sequence). Trimming took off 0 bases at V and 4 bases at J, with 10 bases between the two ends. CDR3 length equals 15 residues. The CDR3 bases are TGTGCCAGCAGCCAAGACGGGTCTTCGTACAATGAGCAGTTCTTC. Amino acid sequence: CASSQDGSSYNEQFF.

This clone came up once. The chain combines TRBV7-9 with TRBJ2-1, with 11 bases lining up with TRBD2. Trimming cost V 4 bases and J 6 bases; bases outside gene matches: 8. Germline CDR1 reads SEHNR; CDR2 reads FQNEAQ (reference sequence). CDR3 size: 16 residues. The CDR3 nucleotides are TGTGCCAGCAGCTCATCCGGGACTAGCGGTTTCAATGAGCAGTTCTTC. Residues: CASSSSGTSGFNEQFF.

The rearrangement joins TRBV11-2 to TRBJ2-3; D uncertain. The V end lost 3 bases, the J end lost 0 bases, and 13 bases lay between the germline ends. This CDR3 spans 16 amino acids. Germline V lookup: CDR1 SGHAT, CDR2 FQNNGV. CDR3 loop: CASSFRGRTSTDTQYF. The CDR3 DNA is TGTGCCAGCAGCTTCCGAGGCCGCACTAGCACAGATACGCAGTATTTT.

V and J are TRBV30 and TRBJ2-2, with D possibly being TRBD1 (6 bases). V lost 2 bases, J lost 9 bases, and 16 bases lay in between. Germline V CDR1 and CDR2: GTSNPN, SVGIG (reference sequence). The CDR3 loop spans 14 amino acids. CDR3 sequence: CAWSYKHRDRELFF. In DNA, the CDR3 is TGTGCCTGGAGTTACAAGCACAGGGACCGGGAGCTGTTTTTT. The variable domain in full, completed from reference TRBV30 and TRBJ2-2, reads SQTIHQWPATLVQPVGSPLSLECTVEGTSNPNLYWYRQAAGRGLQLLFYSVGIGQISSEVPQNLSASRPQDRQFILSSKKLLLSDSGFYLCAWSYKHRDRELFFGEGSRLTVL.

The J gene is TRBJ2-7, the V gene TRBV11-1; TRBD2 matches 7 bases. Germline V gene lookup returns CDR1 SGHAT and CDR2 FQDESV (reference sequence). CDR3 size: 15 residues. V was clipped by 1 base and J by 4 bases; unmatched bases: 7. DNA for the CDR3: TGTGCCAGCAGCTTAGTGGGAACTAGCGTTTACGAGCAGTACTTC. Protein product: CASSLVGTSVYEQYF.

The gene calls are TRBV5-8 and TRBJ1-5; possible D gene TRBD1, 5 bases. Trimming removed 3 bases at V and 4 bases at J, with 14 bases between. The CDR3 extends over 15 amino acids. Germline CDR1 is SGHTS and CDR2 is YDEGEE. CDR3 region: CASSSGQQFNQPQHF. The DNA of the CDR3 is TGTGCCAGCAGCTCCGGACAACAGTTTAATCAGCCCCAGCATTTT.

The chain employs TRBV4-2 and TRBJ2-7; TRBD2 matches 9 bases. Germline V gene lookup returns CDR1 LGHNA and CDR2 YNFKEQ. This CDR3 is 16 amino acids long. J lost 5 bases, V lost 0 bases, and 8 bases had no gene match. The CDR3 nucleotides are TGTGCCAGCAGCCAAGATTTGGCTAGCGGGACGGACGAGCAGTACTTC. This codes for CASSQDLASGTDEQYF.

The rearrangement joins TRBV28 to TRBJ2-7, with 11 bases matching TRBD1. Trimming at V came to 6 bases and at J to 4 bases, leaving 8 bases not matched to a gene. The CDR3 length is 15 residues. Germline lookup yields CDR1 MDHEN and CDR2 SYDVKM. The CDR3 region has the DNA TGTGCCAGCAGCCCAGGACAGGGGGCAGAATACGAGCAGTACTTC. This encodes CASSPGQGAEYEQYF.

This sequence joins TRBV7-6 and TRBJ1-1, with D hard to call. The CDR3 consists of 15 residues. V was trimmed by 1 base and J by 3 bases, leaving 12 bases between them. From germline, CDR1 is SGHVS and CDR2 FNYEAQ. The CDR3 here is CASSLVSGPDTEAFF. Written as DNA, the CDR3 is TGTGCCAGCAGCTTAGTGAGCGGACCGGACACTGAAGCTTTCTTT.

The chain has TRBV5-1 and TRBJ2-1; D uncertain. CDR3 length: 13 amino acids. Trimming removed 8 bases at V and 9 bases at J, with 18 bases between. Per the germline V gene, CDR1 is SGHRS and CDR2 is YFSETQ. The CDR3 DNA reads as TGCGCCAGTACGCTTGCTATGGTTGGTGAGCAGTTCTTC. Residues: CASTLAMVGEQFF.

J is TRBJ2-5 and V is TRBV1; the D call in the table, TRBD2, was not verified against the DNA. TRBV1 is recorded as a pseudogene. CDR3 length equals 15 residues. DNA for the CDR3: TGCACCAGCAGCCAGGCTGGGACTAGCGGGGGGACCCAGTACTTC. Protein sequence: CTSSQAGTSGGTQYF.

This clone came up a few times. This chain connects TRBV11-3 to TRBJ1-1; TRBD1 aligns across 8 bases. The germline gives CDR1 SGHNT, CDR2 YENEEA. The CDR3 loop spans 15 amino acids. Trimming at V came to 7 bases and at J to 1 base, leaving 8 bases not matched to a gene. CDR3 coding DNA: TGTGCCAGCAACGAACTGACAGGGGCGAACACTGAAGCTTTCTTT. It is translated as CASNELTGANTEAFF. The variable domain in full, with the rest retrieved from reference TRBV11-3 and TRBJ1-1, is EAGVVQSPRYKIIEKKQPVAFWCNPISGHNTLYWYLQNLGQGPELLIRYENEEAVDDSQLPKDRFSAERLKGVDSTLKIQPAELGDSAVYLCASNELTGANTEAFFGQGTRLTVV.

The V and J genes are TRBV5-3 and TRBJ2-7; maybe TRBD2 (6 bases). TRBV5-3 is labeled an ORF, and its function is uncertain. V shed 8 bases and J shed 3 bases, with 21 bases lying between them. The CDR3 contains 15 residues. The CDR3 bases are TGTGCCAGGTCCCCGCCGCTAACTAGCAGCTACGAGCAGTACTTC. It translates to CARSPPLTSSYEQYF.

This clone came up a few times. V is TRBV3-1 (or the pseudogene TRBV3-2) and J is TRBJ2-7, with 10 bases lining up with TRBD2. This CDR3 region has 13 residues. From germline, CDR1 is LGHDT and CDR2 YNNKEL (reference sequence). V gave up 5 bases and J gave up 10 bases; unmatched junction bases: 8. CDR3 amino acids: CASSASLAGDQYF. The DNA for the CDR3 is TGTGCCAGCAGCGCCTCCCTAGCGGGGGATCAGTACTTC.

The chain has TRBV13 and TRBJ2-3, with 9 positions matching TRBD2. The V segment lost 0 bases and the J segment 0 bases; nucleotides outside the gene matches: 4. Germline V lookup: CDR1 PRHDT, CDR2 FYEKMQ (reference sequence). This CDR3 comprises 17 residues. CDR3 in amino acids: CASSLGRLAGSTDTQYF. The DNA for the CDR3 is TGTGCCAGCAGCTTAGGCCGGCTAGCGGGGAGCACAGATACGCAGTATTTT.

The CDR3 DNA reads as TGTGCCAGCAGCCAAGTTACTAGCGGGATGTACGAGACCCAGTACTTC. It codes for CASSQVTSGMYETQYF. The gene calls are TRBV14 and TRBJ2-5; 10 positions agree with TRBD2. Germline loops: CDR1 SGHDN, CDR2 FVKESK. V dropped 1 base and J dropped 5; count of bases not matched to a gene: 7. The CDR3 has 16 amino acids.

The chain couples TRBV4-2 to TRBJ2-7, with 7 bases lining up with TRBD2. Looked up from germline, CDR1 is LGHNA and CDR2 is YNFKEQ. The CDR3 length is 22 residues. V lost 0 bases, J lost 3 bases, and 26 bases stayed unmatched. CDR3 DNA sequence: TGTGCCAGCAGCCAAGATGGGGCTCGGACTAGTAACGACCCCAACCCCGGCTACGAGCAGTACTTC. This codes for CASSQDGARTSNDPNPGYEQYF.

V gene TRBV7-6 combines with J gene TRBJ1-5; D not certain. This CDR3 has 13 residues. Between the trimmed V and J ends, which lost 3 bases and 6 bases, there was a span of 9 bases. Germline lookup yields CDR1 SGHVS and CDR2 FNYEAQ. The CDR3 protein is CASSLGETQPQHF. The DNA of the CDR3 is TGTGCCAGCAGCTTGGGCGAGACTCAGCCCCAGCATTTT.

The chain combines TRBV3-1 (or the pseudogene TRBV3-2) with TRBJ2-5; D not certain. Trimming shortened V by 4 bases and J by 5 bases, and 11 bases separated the two germline ends. The CDR3 contains 13 residues. In germline, CDR1 is LGHDT, CDR2 YNNKEL (reference sequence). The CDR3 DNA reads TGTGCCAGCAGCCCGGGTCATCGGGAGACCCAGTACTTC. Encoded protein: CASSPGHRETQYF.

This chain uses TRBV5-4 with TRBJ2-2, with 10 bases fitting TRBD2. The CDR3 is 16 residues long. The germline V gene encodes CDR1 SGHNT and CDR2 YYREEE (reference sequence). J was trimmed by 5 bases and V by 4 bases; bases with no gene match: 8. Written as DNA, the CDR3 is TGTGCCAGCAGCAGCGCTAGCGGGAGTGGTACCGGGGAGCTGTTTTTT. Its protein is CASSSASGSGTGELFF.